This TCR beta chain was documented in a study of T cell responses to AZD1222 COVID-19 vaccine. Broader study findings: The donor group comprised mostly white British people and more females; the analysis possibly underestimated clonal diversity.

Analyses pooled second doses at about 4 or about 12 weeks. Looked up from germline, CDR1 is SGDLS and CDR2 is YYNGEE. V dropped 4 bases and J dropped 1 base, with 10 bases sitting between them. CDR3 length: 14 residues. Method: immunoSEQ multiplex PCR; TCRdb's copy keeps in-frame clones and lacks some. There are approximately 77,000 clones in the sample; around 90% occur only once, and roughly 4.8% lies in the top ten. A remark on this clone: The antigen is not known.

This material consisted of peripheral blood, taken 28 days after the second AZD1222 dose. The clonotype comes from an adult who received the AZD1222 COVID-19 vaccine. The J gene is TRBJ2-3, the V gene TRBV9, with D hard to call. For the CDR3, the DNA is TGTGCCAGCAGCCCTAGGACCGGCACAGATACGCAGTATTTT. It specifies CASSPRTGTDTQYF.